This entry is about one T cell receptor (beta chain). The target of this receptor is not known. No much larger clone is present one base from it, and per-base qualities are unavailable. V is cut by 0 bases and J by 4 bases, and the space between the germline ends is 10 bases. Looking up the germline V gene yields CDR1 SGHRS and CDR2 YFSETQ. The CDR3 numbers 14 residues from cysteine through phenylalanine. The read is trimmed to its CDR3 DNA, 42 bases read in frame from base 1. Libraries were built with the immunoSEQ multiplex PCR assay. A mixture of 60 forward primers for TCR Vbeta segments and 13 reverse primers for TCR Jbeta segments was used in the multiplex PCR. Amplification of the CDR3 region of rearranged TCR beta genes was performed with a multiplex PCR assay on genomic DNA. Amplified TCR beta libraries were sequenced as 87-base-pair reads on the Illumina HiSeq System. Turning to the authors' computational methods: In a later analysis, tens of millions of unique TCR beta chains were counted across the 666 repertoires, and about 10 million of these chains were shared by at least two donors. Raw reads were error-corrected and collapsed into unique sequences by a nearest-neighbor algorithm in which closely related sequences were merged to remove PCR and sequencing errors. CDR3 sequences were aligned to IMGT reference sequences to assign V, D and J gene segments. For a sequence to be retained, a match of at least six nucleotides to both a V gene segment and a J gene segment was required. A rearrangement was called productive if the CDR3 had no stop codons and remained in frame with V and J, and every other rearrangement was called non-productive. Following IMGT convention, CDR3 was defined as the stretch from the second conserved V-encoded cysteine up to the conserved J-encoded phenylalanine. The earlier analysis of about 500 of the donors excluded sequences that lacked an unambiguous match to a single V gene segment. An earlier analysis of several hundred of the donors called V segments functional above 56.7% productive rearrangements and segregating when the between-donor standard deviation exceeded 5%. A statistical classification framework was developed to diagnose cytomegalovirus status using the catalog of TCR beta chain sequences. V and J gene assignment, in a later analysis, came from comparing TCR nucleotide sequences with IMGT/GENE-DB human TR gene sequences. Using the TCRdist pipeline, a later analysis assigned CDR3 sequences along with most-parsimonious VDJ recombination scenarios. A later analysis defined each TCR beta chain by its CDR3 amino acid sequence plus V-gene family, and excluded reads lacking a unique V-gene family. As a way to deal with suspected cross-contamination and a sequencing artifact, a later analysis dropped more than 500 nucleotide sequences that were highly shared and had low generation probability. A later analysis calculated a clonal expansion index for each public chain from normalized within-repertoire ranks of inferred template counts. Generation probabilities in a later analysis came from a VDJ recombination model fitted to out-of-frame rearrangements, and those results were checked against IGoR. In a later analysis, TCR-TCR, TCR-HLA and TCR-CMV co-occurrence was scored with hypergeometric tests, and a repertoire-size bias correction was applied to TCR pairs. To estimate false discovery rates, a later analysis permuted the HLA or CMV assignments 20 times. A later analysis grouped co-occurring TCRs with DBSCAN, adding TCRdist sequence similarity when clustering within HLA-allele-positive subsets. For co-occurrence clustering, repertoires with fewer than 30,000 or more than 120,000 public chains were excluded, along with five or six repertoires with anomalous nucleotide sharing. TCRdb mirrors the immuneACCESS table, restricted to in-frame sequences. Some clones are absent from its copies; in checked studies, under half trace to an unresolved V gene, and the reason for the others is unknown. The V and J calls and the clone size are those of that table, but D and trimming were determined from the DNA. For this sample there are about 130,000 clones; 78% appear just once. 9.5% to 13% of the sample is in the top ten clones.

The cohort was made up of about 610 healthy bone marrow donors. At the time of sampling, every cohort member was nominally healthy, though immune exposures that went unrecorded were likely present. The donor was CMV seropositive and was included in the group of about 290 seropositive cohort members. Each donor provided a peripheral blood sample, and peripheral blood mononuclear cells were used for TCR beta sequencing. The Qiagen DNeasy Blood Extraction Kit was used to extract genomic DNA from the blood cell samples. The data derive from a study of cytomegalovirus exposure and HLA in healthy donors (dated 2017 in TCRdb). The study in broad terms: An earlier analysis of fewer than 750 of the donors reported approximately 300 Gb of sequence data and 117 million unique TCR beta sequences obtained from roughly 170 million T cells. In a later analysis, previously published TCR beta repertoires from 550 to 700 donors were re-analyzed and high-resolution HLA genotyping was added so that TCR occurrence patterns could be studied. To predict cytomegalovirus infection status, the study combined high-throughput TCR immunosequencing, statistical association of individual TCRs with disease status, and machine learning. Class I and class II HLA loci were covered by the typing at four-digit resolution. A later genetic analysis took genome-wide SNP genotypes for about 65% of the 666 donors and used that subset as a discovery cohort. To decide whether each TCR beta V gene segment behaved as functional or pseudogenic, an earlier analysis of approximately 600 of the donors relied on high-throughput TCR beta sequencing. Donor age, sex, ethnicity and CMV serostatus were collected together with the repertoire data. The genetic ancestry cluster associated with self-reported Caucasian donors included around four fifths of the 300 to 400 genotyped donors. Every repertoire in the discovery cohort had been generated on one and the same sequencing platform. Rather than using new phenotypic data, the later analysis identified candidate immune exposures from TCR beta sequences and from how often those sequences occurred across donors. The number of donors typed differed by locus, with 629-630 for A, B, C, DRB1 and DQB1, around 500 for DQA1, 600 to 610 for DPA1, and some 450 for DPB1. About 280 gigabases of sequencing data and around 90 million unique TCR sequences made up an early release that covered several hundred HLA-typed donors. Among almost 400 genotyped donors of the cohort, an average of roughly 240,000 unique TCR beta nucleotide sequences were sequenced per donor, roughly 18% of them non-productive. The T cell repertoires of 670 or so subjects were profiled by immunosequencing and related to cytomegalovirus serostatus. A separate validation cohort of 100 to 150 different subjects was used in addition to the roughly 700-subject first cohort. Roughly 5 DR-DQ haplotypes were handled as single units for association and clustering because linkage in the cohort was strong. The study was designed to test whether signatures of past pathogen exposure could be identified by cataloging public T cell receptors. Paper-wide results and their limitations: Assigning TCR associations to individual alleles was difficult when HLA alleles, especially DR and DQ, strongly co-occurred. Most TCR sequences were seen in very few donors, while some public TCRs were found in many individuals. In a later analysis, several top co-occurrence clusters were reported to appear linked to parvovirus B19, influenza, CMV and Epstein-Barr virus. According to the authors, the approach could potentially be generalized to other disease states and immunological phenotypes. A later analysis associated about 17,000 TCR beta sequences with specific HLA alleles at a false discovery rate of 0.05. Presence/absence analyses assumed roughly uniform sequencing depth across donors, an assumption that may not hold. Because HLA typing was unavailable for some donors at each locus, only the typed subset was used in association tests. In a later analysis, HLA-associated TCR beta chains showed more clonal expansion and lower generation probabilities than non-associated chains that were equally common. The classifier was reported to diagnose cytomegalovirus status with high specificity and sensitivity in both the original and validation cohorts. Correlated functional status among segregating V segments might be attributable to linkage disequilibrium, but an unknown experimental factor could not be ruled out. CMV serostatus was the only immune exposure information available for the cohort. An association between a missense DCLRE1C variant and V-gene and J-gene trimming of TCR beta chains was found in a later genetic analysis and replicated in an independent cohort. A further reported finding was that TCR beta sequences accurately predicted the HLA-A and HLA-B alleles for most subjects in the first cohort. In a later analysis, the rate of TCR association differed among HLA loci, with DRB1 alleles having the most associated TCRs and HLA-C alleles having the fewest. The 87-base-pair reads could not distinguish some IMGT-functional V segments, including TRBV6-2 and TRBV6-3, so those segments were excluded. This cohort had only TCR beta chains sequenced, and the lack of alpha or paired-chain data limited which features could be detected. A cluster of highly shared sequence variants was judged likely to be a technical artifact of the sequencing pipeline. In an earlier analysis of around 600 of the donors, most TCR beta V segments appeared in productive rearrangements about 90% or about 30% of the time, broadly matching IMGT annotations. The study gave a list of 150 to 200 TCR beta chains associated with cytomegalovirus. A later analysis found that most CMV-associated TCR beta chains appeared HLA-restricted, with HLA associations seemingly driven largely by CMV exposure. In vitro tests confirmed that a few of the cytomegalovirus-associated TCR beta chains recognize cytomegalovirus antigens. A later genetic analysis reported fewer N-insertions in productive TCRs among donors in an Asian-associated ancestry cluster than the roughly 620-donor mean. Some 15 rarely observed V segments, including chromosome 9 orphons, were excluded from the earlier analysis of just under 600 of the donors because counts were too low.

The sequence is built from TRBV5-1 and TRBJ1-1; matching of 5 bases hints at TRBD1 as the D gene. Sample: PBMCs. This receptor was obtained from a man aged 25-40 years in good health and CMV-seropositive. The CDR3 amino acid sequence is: CASSLGGEVTEAFF. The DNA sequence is TGCGCCAGCAGCTTGGGGGGGGAGGTCACTGAAGCTTTCTTT.